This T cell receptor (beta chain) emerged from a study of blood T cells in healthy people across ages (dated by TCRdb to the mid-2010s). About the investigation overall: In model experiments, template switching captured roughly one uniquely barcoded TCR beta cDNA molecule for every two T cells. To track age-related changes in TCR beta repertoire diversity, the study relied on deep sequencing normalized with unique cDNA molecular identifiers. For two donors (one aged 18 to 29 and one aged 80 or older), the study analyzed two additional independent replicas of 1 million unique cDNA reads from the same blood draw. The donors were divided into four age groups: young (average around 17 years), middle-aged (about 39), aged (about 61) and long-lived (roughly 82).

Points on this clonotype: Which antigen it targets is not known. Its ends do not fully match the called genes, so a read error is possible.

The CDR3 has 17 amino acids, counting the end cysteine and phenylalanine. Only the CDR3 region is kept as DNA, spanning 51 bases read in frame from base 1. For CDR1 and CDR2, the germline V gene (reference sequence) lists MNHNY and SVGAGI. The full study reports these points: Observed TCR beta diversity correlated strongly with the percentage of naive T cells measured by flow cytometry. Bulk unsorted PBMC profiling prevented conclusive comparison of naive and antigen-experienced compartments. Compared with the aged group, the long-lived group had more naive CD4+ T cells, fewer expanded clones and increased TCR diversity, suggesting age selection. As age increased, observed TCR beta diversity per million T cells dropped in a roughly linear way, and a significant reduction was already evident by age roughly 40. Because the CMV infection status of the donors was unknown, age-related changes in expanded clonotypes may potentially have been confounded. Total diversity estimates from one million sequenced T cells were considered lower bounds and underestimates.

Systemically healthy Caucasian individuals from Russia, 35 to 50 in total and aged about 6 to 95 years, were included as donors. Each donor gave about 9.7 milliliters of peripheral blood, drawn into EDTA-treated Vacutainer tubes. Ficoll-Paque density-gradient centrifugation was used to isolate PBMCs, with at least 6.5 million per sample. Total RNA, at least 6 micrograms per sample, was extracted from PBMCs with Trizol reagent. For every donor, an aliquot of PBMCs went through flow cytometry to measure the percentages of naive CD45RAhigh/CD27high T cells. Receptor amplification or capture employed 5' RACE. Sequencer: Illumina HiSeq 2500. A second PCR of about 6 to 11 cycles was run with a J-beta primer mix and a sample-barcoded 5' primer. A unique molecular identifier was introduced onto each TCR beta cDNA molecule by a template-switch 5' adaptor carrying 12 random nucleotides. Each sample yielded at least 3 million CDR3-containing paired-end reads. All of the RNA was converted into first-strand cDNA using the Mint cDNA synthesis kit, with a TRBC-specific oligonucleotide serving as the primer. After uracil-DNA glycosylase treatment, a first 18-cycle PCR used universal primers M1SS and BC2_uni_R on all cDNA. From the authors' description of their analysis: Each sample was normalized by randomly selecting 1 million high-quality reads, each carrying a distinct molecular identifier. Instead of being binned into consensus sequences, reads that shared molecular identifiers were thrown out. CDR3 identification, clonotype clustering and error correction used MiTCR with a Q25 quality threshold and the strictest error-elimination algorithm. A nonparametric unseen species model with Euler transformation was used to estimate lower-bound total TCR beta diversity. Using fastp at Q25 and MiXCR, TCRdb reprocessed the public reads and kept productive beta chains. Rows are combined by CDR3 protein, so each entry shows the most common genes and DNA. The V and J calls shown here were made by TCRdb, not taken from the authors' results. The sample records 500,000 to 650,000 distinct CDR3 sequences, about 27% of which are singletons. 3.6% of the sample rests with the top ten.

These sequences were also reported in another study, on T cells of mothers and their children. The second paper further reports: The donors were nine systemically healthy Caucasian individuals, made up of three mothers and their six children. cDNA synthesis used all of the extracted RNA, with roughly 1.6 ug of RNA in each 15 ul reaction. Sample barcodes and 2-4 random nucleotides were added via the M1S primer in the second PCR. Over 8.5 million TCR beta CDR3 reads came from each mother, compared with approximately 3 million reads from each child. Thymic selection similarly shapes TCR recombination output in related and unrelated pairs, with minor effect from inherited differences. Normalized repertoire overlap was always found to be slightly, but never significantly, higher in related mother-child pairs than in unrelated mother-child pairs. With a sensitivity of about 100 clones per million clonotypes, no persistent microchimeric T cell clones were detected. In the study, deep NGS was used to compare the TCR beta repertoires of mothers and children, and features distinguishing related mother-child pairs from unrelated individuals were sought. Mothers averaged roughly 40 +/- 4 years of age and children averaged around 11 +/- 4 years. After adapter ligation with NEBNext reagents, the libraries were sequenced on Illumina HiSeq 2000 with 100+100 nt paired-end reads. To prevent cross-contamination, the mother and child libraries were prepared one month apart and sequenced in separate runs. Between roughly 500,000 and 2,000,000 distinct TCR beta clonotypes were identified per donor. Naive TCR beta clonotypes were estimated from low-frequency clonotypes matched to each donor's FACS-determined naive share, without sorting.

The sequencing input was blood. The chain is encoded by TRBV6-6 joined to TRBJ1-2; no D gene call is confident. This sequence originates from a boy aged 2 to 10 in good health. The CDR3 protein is CASSYSIGQTVDYGYTF. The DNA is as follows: TGTGCCAGCAGTTACTCGATCGGGCAGACCGTAGACTACGGCTACACCTTC.